This TCR beta chain is from a study of naive and memory T cell subsets. The beta constant-region primer was an equimolar mix of two oligonucleotides covering TRBC1 and TRBC2. Four rounds of PCR amplified the ligated cDNA using nested alpha and beta constant-region primers plus SP2. Using its own MiXCR run on the UMI-ligation and nested PCR reads, TCRdb lists one record per CDR3 protein. The table has 120,000 to 150,000 distinct CDR3 sequences, 15% to 20% seen once. Regarding the study as a whole: Naive repertoires, especially CD8, held a few larger clonotypes, possibly memory cells re-expressing CD45RA.

In its sample, this clonotype was seen a few times. Its antigen is undetermined. V was shortened by 1 base and J by 2 bases, with 10 bases between the two germline ends. Germline V gives CDR1 SGHKS, CDR2 YYEKEE (reference sequence). This CDR3 has 14 amino acids. CMV status came from CD4+ T cell IFNgamma after overnight CMV lysate stimulation of fresh PBMCs. The receptor was isolated from a human donor in good health. The source material was naive CD8+ T cells from blood. This chain links TRBV5-5 with TRBJ2-7; D uncertain. CDR3 coding DNA: TGTGCCAGCAGCTTGCTATTTTCGCCCTACGAGCAGTACTTC. Encoded protein: CASSLLFSPYEQYF.